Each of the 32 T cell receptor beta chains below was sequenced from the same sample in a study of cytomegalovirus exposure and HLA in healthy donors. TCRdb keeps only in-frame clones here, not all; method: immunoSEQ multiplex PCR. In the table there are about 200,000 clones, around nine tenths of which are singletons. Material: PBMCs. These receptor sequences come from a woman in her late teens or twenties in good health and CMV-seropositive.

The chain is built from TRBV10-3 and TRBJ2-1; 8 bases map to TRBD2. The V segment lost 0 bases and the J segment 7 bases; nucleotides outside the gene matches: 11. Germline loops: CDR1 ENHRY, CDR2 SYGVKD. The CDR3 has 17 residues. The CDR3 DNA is TGTGCCATCAGTGAGTCTCAGCCAGCGGGAGTTTATAATGAGCAGTTCTTC. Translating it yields CAISESQPAGVYNEQFF.

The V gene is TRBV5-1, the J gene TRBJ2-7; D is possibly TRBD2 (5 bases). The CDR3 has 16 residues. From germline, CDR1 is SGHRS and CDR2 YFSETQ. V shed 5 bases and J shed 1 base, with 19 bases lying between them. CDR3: CASSYPMGASSYEQYF. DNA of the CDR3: TGCGCCAGCAGTTACCCGATGGGAGCTAGTTCCTACGAGCAGTACTTC.

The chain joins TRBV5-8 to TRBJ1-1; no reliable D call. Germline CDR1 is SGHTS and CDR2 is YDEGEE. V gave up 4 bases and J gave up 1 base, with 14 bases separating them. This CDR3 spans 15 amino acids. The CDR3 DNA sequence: TGTGCCAGCAGCAATGGTGGCAGGTGGAACACTGAAGCTTTCTTT. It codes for CASSNGGRWNTEAFF.

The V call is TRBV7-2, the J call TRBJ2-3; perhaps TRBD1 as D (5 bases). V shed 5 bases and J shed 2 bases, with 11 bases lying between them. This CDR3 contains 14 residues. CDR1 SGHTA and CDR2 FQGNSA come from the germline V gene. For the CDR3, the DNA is TGTGCCAGCAGCAAAACAGGCGCCACAGATACGCAGTATTTT. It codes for CASSKTGATDTQYF. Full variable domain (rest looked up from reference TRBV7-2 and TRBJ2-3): GAGVSQSPSNKVTEKGKDVELRCDPISGHTALYWYRQSLGQGLEFLIYFQGNSAPDKSGLPSDRFSAERTGGSVSTLTIQRTQQEDSAVYLCASSKTGATDTQYFGPGTRLTVL.

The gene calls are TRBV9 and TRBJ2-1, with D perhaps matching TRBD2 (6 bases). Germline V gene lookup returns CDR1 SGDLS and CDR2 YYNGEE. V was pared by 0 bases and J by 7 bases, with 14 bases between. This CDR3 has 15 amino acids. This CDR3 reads CASSVDSRRANEQFF. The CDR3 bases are TGTGCCAGCAGCGTAGACTCCCGGAGGGCTAATGAGCAGTTCTTC.

Here the CDR3 reads CASSVEDTYYGYTF. The CDR3 coding sequence is TGTGCCAGCAGCGTAGAGGACACCTACTATGGCTACACCTTC. This chain joins TRBV9 and TRBJ1-2, with D possibly being TRBD1 (5 bases). The CDR3 has 14 residues. Germline V lookup: CDR1 SGDLS, CDR2 YYNGEE. V gave up 0 bases and J gave up 3 bases, with 9 bases separating them.

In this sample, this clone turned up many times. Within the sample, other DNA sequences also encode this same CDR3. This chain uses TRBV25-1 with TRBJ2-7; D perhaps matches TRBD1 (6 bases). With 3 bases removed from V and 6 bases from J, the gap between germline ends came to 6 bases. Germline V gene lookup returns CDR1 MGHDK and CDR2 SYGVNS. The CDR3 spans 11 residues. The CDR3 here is CASSDRGEQYF. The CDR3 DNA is TGTGCCAGCAGTGACAGGGGCGAGCAGTACTTC.

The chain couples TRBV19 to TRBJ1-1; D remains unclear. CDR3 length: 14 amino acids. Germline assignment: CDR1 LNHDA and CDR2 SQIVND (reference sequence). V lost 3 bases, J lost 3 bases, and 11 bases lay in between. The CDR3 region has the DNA TGTGCCAGTAGTATCGGAGGAGTGTACACTGAAGCTTTCTTT. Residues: CASSIGGVYTEAFF.

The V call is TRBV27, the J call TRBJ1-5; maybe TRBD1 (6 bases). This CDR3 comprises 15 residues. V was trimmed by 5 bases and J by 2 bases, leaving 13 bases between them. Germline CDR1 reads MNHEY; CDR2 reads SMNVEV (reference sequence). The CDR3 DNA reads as TGTGCCAGCAGTCGCCACAGGGTAGGCAATCAGCCCCAGCATTTT. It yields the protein CASSRHRVGNQPQHF.

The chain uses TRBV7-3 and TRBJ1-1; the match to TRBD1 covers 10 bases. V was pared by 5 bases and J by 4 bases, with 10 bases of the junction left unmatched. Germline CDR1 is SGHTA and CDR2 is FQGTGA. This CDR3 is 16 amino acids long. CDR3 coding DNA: TGTGCCAGCAGCCCGACAGGGGGCTACTCAAGCACTGAAGCTTTCTTT. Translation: CASSPTGGYSSTEAFF.

CDR3 in amino acids: CASSQEAGGFREKLFF. The CDR3, as DNA: TGCGCCAGCAGCCAAGAGGCAGGGGGCTTTCGTGAAAAACTGTTTTTT. V usage is TRBV4-1 and J usage is TRBJ1-4; 8 bases map to TRBD1. Germline assignment: CDR1 MGHRA and CDR2 YSYEKL. The V and J ends lost 0 bases and 7 bases, in that order; junction bases with no gene match: 7. The CDR3 has 16 amino acids.

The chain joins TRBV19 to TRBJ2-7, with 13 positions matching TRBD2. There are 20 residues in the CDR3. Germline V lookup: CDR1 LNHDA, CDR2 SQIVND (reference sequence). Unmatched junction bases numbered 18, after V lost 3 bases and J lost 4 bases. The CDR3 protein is CASSIPPGLAGLGIEYEQYF. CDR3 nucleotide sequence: TGTGCCAGTAGTATCCCTCCGGGACTAGCGGGACTCGGTATAGAATACGAGCAGTACTTC.

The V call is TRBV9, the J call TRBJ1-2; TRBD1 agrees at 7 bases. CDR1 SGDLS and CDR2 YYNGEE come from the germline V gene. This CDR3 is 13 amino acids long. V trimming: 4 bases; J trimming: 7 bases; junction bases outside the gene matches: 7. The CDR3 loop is CASSPSTGVGYTF. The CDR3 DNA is TGTGCCAGCAGCCCAAGCACAGGGGTTGGCTACACCTTC.

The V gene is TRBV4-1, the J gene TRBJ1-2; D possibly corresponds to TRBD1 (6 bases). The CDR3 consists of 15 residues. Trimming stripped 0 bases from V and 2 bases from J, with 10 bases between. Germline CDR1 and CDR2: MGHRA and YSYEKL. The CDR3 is CASSQDGGPNYGYTF. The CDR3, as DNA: TGCGCCAGCAGCCAAGATGGGGGCCCGAACTATGGCTACACCTTC.

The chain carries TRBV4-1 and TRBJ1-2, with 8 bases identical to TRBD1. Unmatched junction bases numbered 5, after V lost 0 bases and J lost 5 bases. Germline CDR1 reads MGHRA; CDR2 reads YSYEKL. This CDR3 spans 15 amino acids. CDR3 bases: TGCGCCAGCAGCCAAGATCATCAGGGGGCTTATGGCTACACCTTC. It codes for CASSQDHQGAYGYTF.

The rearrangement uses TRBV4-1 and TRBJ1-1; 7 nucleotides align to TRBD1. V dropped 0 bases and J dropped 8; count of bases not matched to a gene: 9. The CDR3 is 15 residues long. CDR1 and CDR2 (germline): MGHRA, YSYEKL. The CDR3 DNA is TGCGCCAGCAGCCAAGAAATAGGCAGGGGGGCCGAAGCTTTCTTT. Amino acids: CASSQEIGRGAEAFF.

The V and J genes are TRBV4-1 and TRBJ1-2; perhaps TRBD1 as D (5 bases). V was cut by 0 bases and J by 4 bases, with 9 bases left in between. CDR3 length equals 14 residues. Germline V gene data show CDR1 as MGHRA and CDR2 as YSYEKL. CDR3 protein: CASSQEGGFYGYTF. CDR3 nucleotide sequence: TGCGCCAGCAGCCAAGAGGGGGGGTTCTATGGCTACACCTTC.

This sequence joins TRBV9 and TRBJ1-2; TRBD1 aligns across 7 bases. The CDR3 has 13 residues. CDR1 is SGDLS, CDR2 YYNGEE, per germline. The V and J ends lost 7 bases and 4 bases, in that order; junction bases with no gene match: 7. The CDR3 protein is CASGQGQSYGYTF. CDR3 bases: TGTGCCAGCGGCCAGGGACAGTCCTATGGCTACACCTTC.

CDR3 sequence reads: CASSQETLSEQYF. The CDR3 bases are TGTGCCAGCAGCCAAGAGACATTGTCCGAGCAGTACTTC. The chain uses TRBV14 and TRBJ2-7; D unclear. The CDR3 extends over 13 amino acids. Trimming pared 0 bases from V and 6 bases from J, leaving 9 bases between. In germline, CDR1 is SGHDN, CDR2 FVKESK.

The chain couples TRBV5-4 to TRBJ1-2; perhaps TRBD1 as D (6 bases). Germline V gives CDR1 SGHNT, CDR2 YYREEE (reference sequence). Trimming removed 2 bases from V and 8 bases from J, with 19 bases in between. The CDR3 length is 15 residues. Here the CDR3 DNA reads TGTGCCAGCAGCTTAACGGCAACGGGACACTTAGGCTACACCTTC. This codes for CASSLTATGHLGYTF.

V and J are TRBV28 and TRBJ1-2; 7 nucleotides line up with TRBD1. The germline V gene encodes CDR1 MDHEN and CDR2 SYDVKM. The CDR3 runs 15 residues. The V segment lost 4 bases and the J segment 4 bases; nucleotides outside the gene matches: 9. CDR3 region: CASSYGRDRVYGYTF. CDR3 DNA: TGTGCCAGCAGTTACGGCCGGGACAGAGTCTATGGCTACACCTTC.

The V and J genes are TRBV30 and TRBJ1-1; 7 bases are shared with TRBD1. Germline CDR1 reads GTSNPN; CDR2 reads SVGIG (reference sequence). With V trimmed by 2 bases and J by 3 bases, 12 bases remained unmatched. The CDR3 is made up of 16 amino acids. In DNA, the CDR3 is TGTGCCTGGAGTTTCCTCAGGGGGACGTGGGACACTGAAGCTTTCTTT. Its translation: CAWSFLRGTWDTEAFF.

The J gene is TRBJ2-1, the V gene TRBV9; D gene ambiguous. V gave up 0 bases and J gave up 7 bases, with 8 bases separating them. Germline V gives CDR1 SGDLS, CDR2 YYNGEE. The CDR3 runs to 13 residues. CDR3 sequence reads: CASSVVEKNEQFF. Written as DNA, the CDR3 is TGTGCCAGCAGCGTAGTGGAGAAAAATGAGCAGTTCTTC.

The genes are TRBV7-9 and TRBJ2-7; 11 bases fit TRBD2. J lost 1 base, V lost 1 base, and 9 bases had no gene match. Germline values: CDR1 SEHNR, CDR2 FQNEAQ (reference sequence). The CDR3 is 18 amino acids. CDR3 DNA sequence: TGTGCCAGCAGCTTAGTTAGGGGGGGACTAGCGGATTCCTACGAGCAGTACTTC. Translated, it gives CASSLVRGGLADSYEQYF.

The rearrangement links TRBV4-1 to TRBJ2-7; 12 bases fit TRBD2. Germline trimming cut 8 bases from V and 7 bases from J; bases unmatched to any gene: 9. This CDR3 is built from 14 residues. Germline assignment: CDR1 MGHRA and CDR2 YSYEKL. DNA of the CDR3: TGCGCCAGCGCTAGCGGGAGGGCTCAATATGAGCAGTACTTC. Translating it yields CASASGRAQYEQYF.

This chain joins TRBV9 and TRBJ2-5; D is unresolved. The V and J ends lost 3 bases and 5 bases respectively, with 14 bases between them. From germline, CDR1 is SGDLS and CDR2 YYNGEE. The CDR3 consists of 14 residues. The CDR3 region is CASSGLTVEETQYF. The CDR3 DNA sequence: TGTGCCAGCAGCGGGTTAACAGTAGAGGAGACCCAGTACTTC.

The CDR3 sequence is CASSLSLWREGEQFF. The CDR3 DNA sequence: TGTGCCAGCAGTTTATCTCTGTGGCGGGAGGGTGAGCAGTTCTTC. The genes are TRBV27 and TRBJ2-1; 9 nucleotides match TRBD2. The CDR3 has 15 amino acids. J was trimmed by 9 bases and V by 0 bases; bases with no gene match: 6. From germline, CDR1 is MNHEY and CDR2 SMNVEV (reference sequence).

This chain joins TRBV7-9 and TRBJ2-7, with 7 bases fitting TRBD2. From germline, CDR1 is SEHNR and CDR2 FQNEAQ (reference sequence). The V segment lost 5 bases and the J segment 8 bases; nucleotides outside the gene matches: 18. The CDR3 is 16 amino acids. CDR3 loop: CASSPAWEGHPFQQYF. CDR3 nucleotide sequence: TGTGCCAGCAGCCCAGCATGGGAGGGCCATCCGTTCCAGCAGTACTTC.

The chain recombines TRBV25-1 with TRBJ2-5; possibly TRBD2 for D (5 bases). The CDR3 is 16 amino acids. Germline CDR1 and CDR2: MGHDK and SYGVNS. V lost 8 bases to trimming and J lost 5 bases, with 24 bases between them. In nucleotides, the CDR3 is TGTGCCAGCGCCTCCGCTACGGGGAAGACTTCCGAGACCCAGTACTTC. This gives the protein CASASATGKTSETQYF.

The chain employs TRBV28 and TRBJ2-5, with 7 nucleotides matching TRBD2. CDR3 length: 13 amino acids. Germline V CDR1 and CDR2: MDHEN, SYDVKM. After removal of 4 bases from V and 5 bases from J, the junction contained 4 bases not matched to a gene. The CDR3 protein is CASSSTSWETQYF. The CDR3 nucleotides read TGTGCCAGCAGTTCGACTAGCTGGGAGACCCAGTACTTC.

The CDR3 DNA follows: TGTGCCAGCAGCTCCGTCCGGGGGAGCTCCTACAATGAGCAGTTCTTC. Translation gives CASSSVRGSSYNEQFF. The genes are TRBV11-2 and TRBJ2-1; D possibly corresponds to TRBD2 (6 bases). Germline V gives CDR1 SGHAT, CDR2 FQNNGV. There are 16 residues in the CDR3. Between the trimmed V and J ends, which lost 4 bases and 0 bases, there was a span of 13 bases.

The CDR3 loop reads CASSQVPGDRNIQYF. The CDR3 DNA reads as TGCGCCAGCAGCCAAGTCCCGGGGGACCGAAACATTCAGTACTTC. The V gene is TRBV4-1, the J gene TRBJ2-4; D perhaps matches TRBD2 (6 bases). V was trimmed by 1 base and J by 6 bases, leaving 13 bases between them. The CDR3 length is 15 residues. Looked up from germline, CDR1 is MGHRA and CDR2 is YSYEKL.